The present entry profiles one TCR beta chain with its context. Its antigen is currently unknown. RNA transcripts were the template, and TCR beta CDR3 regions were amplified from them. HTBI primers were employed in first-round RT-PCR, then a second-round multiplex PCR followed. TCRdb reanalysed the multiplex PCR reads using MiXCR and keeps one entry per CDR3 protein. Seen here are about 550,000 distinct CDR3 sequences, approximately 35% observed once, and the top ten hold about 4.1%. The entry originates in a study of Graves' ophthalmopathy and Graves' hyperthyroidism. Study-wide results and limits: Sensitivity reached 87.88% and specificity about 76% for a 13-signature model separating ophthalmopathy from stable hyperthyroidism.

The V gene end was trimmed by 7 bases and the J gene end by 2 bases; junction bases not matched to a gene: 6. The CDR3 totals 15 residues. CDR1 and CDR2 (germline): SGHAT, FQDESV (reference sequence). The rearrangement uses TRBV11-1 and TRBJ2-7; TRBD1 agrees at 12 bases. The sequence came from an adult man with Graves' hyperthyroidism. The source material was peripheral blood or thyroid tissue (not recorded which). CDR3 bases: TGTGCCAGCAACCCGGGACAGGGGGCTACCTACGAGCAGTACTTC. This codes for CASNPGQGATYEQYF.